The 13 T cell receptor beta chains given below trace back to one sample, sequenced in a study of blood T cell repertoires in COVID-19. This table comes from immunoSEQ multiplex PCR, and its TCRdb copy is limited to in-frame clones, with some not included. Here the sample spans some 90,000 clones, 80% being singletons. Sequencing was carried out using peripheral blood. The receptors come from a woman in her sixties or seventies with acute or convalescent COVID-19.

This chain's CDR3 is CASSYGTKPTDTQYF. Here the CDR3 DNA reads TGTGCCAGCAGCTACGGGACTAAACCCACAGATACGCAGTATTTT. This rearrangement joins TRBV7-9 to TRBJ2-3; 7 positions agree with TRBD2. This CDR3 region has 15 residues. The germline V gene encodes CDR1 SEHNR and CDR2 FQNEAQ (reference sequence). With V trimmed by 4 bases and J by 2 bases, 6 bases remained unmatched.

The J gene is TRBJ1-2, the V gene TRBV9; TRBD1 matches 8 bases. The CDR3 totals 14 residues. Germline assignment: CDR1 SGDLS and CDR2 YYNGEE. V shed 2 bases and J 4 bases; nucleotides not matched to a gene: 4. The CDR3 reads CASSVGQGPYGYTF. The CDR3 coding sequence is TGTGCCAGCAGCGTTGGACAGGGCCCCTATGGCTACACCTTC. The variable domain in full, completed from reference TRBV9 and TRBJ1-2, reads DSGVTQTPKHLITATGQRVTLRCSPRSGDLSVYWYQQSLDQGLQFLIQYYNGEERAKGNILERFSAQQFPDLHSELNLSSLELGDSALYFCASSVGQGPYGYTFGSGTRLTVV.

The CDR3 DNA is TGTGCCAGCAGCTTGGACACCTACGAGCAGTACTTC. Translated: CASSLDTYEQYF. The V gene is TRBV5-6, the J gene TRBJ2-7; D unresolved. The V end was cut by 0 bases, the J end by 2 bases, with 3 bases between. The CDR3 contains 12 residues. Germline V gene sequence: CDR1 SGHDT, CDR2 YYEEEE.

The chain is built from TRBV27 and TRBJ1-6, with 12 bases fitting TRBD1. This CDR3 is built from 18 residues. V dropped 3 bases and J dropped 10; count of bases not matched to a gene: 13. Germline CDR1 reads MNHEY; CDR2 reads SMNVEV (reference sequence). The CDR3 is CASSLLGTGGAVSSPLHF. The CDR3 region has the DNA TGTGCCAGCAGTTTGTTAGGGACAGGGGGCGCGGTTAGCTCACCCCTCCACTTT.

As for this clone: The same CDR3 is also encoded by other DNA sequences in this sample. V is TRBV6-6 and J is TRBJ2-2; no clear D gene. Trimming took off 4 bases at V and 2 bases at J, with 5 bases between the two ends. This CDR3 region has 13 residues. Germline CDR1 reads MNHNY; CDR2 reads SVGAGI (reference sequence). The CDR3 spells CASSSGNTGELFF. CDR3 DNA sequence: TGTGCCAGCAGTTCAGGAAACACCGGGGAGCTGTTTTTT.

The chain employs TRBV30 and TRBJ1-4; the D is unclear. CDR3 size: 16 residues. Trimming removed 0 bases at V and 0 bases at J, with 11 bases between. The germline gives CDR1 GTSNPN, CDR2 SVGIG (reference sequence). DNA of the CDR3: TGTGCCTGGAGTGTAGTCTTTACAGCAACTAATGAAAAACTGTTTTTT. Encoded protein: CAWSVVFTATNEKLFF.

The chain combines TRBV30 with TRBJ1-5; 7 bases fit TRBD1. Germline V lookup: CDR1 GTSNPN, CDR2 SVGIG (reference sequence). The length of the CDR3 is 15 residues. The trim removed 1 base at V and 2 bases at J, leaving 5 bases unmatched. The CDR3: CAWSGGGAGNQPQHF. CDR3 in DNA: TGTGCCTGGAGTGGAGGGGGCGCTGGCAATCAGCCCCAGCATTTT.

The V call is TRBV27, the J call TRBJ2-7, with D possibly matching TRBD1 (6 bases). The CDR3 contains 14 residues. Between the trimmed V and J ends, which lost 10 bases and 2 bases, there was a span of 18 bases. Germline V gene data show CDR1 as MNHEY and CDR2 as SMNVEV (reference sequence). For the CDR3, the DNA is TGTGCCACCACCCGACAGGAGGCCCCCTACGAGCAGTACTTC. It translates to CATTRQEAPYEQYF.

Of note for this clone: This CDR3 is also generated by other DNA sequences in the sample. The chain recombines TRBV18 with TRBJ1-5, with D unresolved. Germline lookup yields CDR1 KGHSH and CDR2 LQKENI. V lost 2 bases, J lost 5 bases, and 7 bases lay in between. The CDR3 length is 13 residues. The CDR3 reads CASSPGRDQPQHF. The CDR3 nucleotides read TGTGCCAGCTCACCAGGGCGGGATCAGCCCCAGCATTTT.

The gene calls are TRBV19 and TRBJ1-5; 7 nucleotides align to TRBD1. Germline V gene sequence: CDR1 LNHDA, CDR2 SQIVND (reference sequence). With 2 bases clipped from V and 6 bases from J, the junction kept 7 bases outside the gene matches. The CDR3 spans 15 residues. This chain's CDR3 is CASSISATGRQPQHF. The CDR3 DNA sequence: TGTGCCAGTAGTATATCCGCGACAGGGCGTCAGCCCCAGCATTTT.

This clone appeared once. The chain links TRBV11-1 to TRBJ1-1, with 9 bases identical to TRBD1. The CDR3 covers 14 residues. With V trimmed by 6 bases and J by 6 bases, 8 bases remained unmatched. CDR1 is SGHAT and CDR2 is FQDESV in the germline V gene (reference sequence). The chain's CDR3 is CASSRGQGYAEAFF. The CDR3 nucleotides read TGTGCCAGCAGTCGGGGACAGGGATACGCTGAAGCTTTCTTT.

The rearrangement joins TRBV7-2 to TRBJ2-1, with a possible D match to TRBD2 (5 bases). In germline, CDR1 is SGHTA, CDR2 FQGNSA. The CDR3 has 13 residues. V was clipped by 5 bases and J by 8 bases, with 13 bases between them. In DNA form, the CDR3 reads TGTGCCAGCAGCCTATCGAGGGTAGATGAGCAGTTCTTC. Translating gives CASSLSRVDEQFF.

The chain recombines TRBV4-2 with TRBJ2-5, with TRBD2 matching 8 bases. The CDR3 spans 14 residues. V lost 8 bases, J lost 2 bases, and 7 bases stayed unmatched. In germline, CDR1 is LGHNA, CDR2 YNFKEQ. The CDR3 is CASRAGGPQETQYF. The CDR3 nucleotides read TGTGCCAGCCGCGCGGGGGGCCCACAAGAGACCCAGTACTTC.